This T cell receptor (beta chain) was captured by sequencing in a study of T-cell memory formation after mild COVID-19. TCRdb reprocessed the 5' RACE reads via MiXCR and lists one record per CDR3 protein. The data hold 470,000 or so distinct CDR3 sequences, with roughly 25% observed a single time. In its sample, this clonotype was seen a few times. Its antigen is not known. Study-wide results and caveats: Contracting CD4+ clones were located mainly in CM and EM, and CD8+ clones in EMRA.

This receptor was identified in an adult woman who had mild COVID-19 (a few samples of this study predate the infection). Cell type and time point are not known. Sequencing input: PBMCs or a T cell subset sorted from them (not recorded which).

The CDR3 sequence: CASSPWTENTEAFF. CDR3 in DNA: TGTGCCAGCAGCCCATGGACAGAGAACACTGAAGCTTTCTTT. The chain recombines TRBV7-9 with TRBJ1-1; possible D gene TRBD1, 6 bases. V lost 5 bases, J lost 1 base, and 11 bases lay in between. Germline V gene lookup returns CDR1 SEHNR and CDR2 FQNEAQ (reference sequence). This CDR3 is 14 amino acids long. The full variable domain, in which reference TRBV7-9 and TRBJ1-1 provide the parts outside the CDR3, is DTGVSQNPRHKITKRGQNVTFRCDPISEHNRLYWYRQTLGQGPEFLTYFQNEAQLEKSRLLSDRFSAERPKGSFSTLEIQRTEQGDSAMYLCASSPWTENTEAFFGQGTRLTVV.